This T cell receptor (beta chain) originates from a study of blood T cell repertoires in COVID-19. Only in-frame clones appear in the TCRdb table, and some are missing; sequencing was by immunoSEQ multiplex PCR. This table has roughly 330,000 clones, 88% appearing once. Germline V gene sequence: CDR1 LGHNT, CDR2 FRNRAP. V was pared by 6 bases and J by 0 bases, with 13 bases between. The CDR3 totals 15 residues. This sequence joins TRBV12-5 and TRBJ2-3, with D hard to call. This sequence originates from a woman in her 50s with active or convalescent COVID-19. Sequenced: peripheral blood. The CDR3 nucleotides are TGTGCTAGTGGACTTGACGGGTACAGCACAGATACGCAGTATTTT. This codes for CASGLDGYSTDTQYF.